The 6 T cell receptor beta chains listed next were all sequenced from one sample in a study of T cells in Graves' hyperthyroidism and ophthalmopathy. RNA transcripts served as the template for amplifying TCR beta CDR3 regions. Carried out on the TCR CDR3, a first-round RT-PCR used the HTBI primer set. TCRdb reprocessed the multiplex PCR reads with MiXCR, giving one entry per CDR3 protein. The data contain around 250,000 distinct CDR3 sequences, roughly 15% of them singletons. The sample taken for sequencing was blood. Every receptor here comes from a woman in her thirties or forties with Graves' hyperthyroidism that later progressed to Graves' ophthalmopathy.

The sample holds many counts of this clonotype. The chain recombines TRBV2 with TRBJ1-4; weak D call: TRBD1 (6 bases). The CDR3 loop spans 17 amino acids. Germline V CDR1 and CDR2: SNHLY, FYNNEI. Trimming took off 2 bases at V and 1 base at J, with 14 bases between the two ends. CDR3 residues: CASSELWRGLTNEKLFF. The CDR3 nucleotides read TGTGCCAGCAGTGAATTGTGGAGGGGGTTAACTAATGAAAAACTGTTTTTT.

The chain employs TRBV18 and TRBJ2-7; D not certain. CDR1 and CDR2 (germline): KGHSH, LQKENI. V was cut by 5 bases and J by 0 bases, with 14 bases left in between. The CDR3 totals 15 residues. In DNA, the CDR3 is TGTGCCAGCTCAGTTGGCTACCAGAGCTCCTACGAGCAGTACTTC. Protein sequence: CASSVGYQSSYEQYF.

This clonotype was detected many times. The V call is TRBV27, the J call TRBJ2-5, with D perhaps TRBD1 (6 bases). CDR1 is MNHEY and CDR2 is SMNVEV in the germline V gene (reference sequence). The CDR3 extends over 15 amino acids. Trimming took off 2 bases at V and 5 bases at J, with 15 bases between the two ends. CDR3 DNA sequence: TGTGCCAGCAGTTTAGGGATTGGCCAGGGGGAGACCCAGTACTTC. Its translation: CASSLGIGQGETQYF.

This clonotype has only a few counts. V is TRBV4-2 and J is TRBJ2-2; 8 positions match TRBD2. Germline trimming cut 4 bases from V and 0 bases from J; bases unmatched to any gene: 10. The CDR3 loop spans 18 amino acids. Germline V CDR1 and CDR2: LGHNA, YNFKEQ. The CDR3 sequence is CASSRGSGTLANTGELFF. The CDR3 region has the DNA TGTGCCAGCAGCCGTGGTAGCGGGACCCTCGCGAACACCGGGGAGCTGTTTTTT.

Ten or more counts support this clonotype. V and J are TRBV6-5 and TRBJ1-3; a possible D gene is TRBD1 (6 bases). V was shortened by 2 bases and J by 1 base, with 15 bases between the two germline ends. CDR1 is MNHEY, CDR2 SVGAGI, per germline. The CDR3 contains 17 residues. The CDR3 protein is CASSYAAPQGSGNTIYF. CDR3 coding DNA: TGTGCCAGCAGTTACGCGGCCCCTCAGGGGTCTGGAAACACCATATATTTT.

Points on this clonotype: One end of the junction is discordant with germline, which a read error may explain. This sequence joins TRBV3-1 and TRBJ2-7; D perhaps matches TRBD1 (5 bases). This CDR3 is 13 amino acids long. Germline V gives CDR1 LGHDT, CDR2 YNNKEL (reference sequence). CDR3 amino acids: CASSQDTSSEQYF. The CDR3 nucleotides are TGTGCCAGCAGCCAGGACACATCCTCCGAGCAGTACTTC.